The clone carrying this T cell receptor (beta chain) was seen once. Participants had their cohort set by participant-reported clinical history. The data were obtained in a study of blood T cell repertoires in COVID-19. As for the study in general: Spain, Italy and the United States supplied samples that represented acute and convalescent COVID-19. PBMCs, B-cell-depleted T cells, or T cells provided the cDNA or gDNA that made up the material.

Original processing methods: By means of reference gene primer amplification, nucleated cell counts were estimated. The repertoire was sequenced with immunoSEQ multiplex PCR; TCRdb's copy has only in-frame clones and lacks some. The V and J calls and clone size are taken from that table; D and trimming were inferred from the DNA. The data show approximately 200,000 clones, with 75% to 90% seen just once and approximately 3.4% held by the top ten. The ends were cut back, 1 base at V and 2 bases at J, with 16 bases in the middle. Germline values: CDR1 SGHVS, CDR2 FQNEAQ. This CDR3 region has 17 residues.

Sequencing used PBMCs or T cells enriched from blood (not recorded which). This TCR came from a woman aged 18-29 years in a cohort exposed to, infected with or recovered from COVID-19 (not recorded which). V is TRBV7-8 and J is TRBJ2-3; TRBD2 is a possible D gene (5 bases). As DNA, the CDR3 is TGTGCCAGCAGCTTAGACGCGGGCAGGCCAAACACAGATACGCAGTATTTT. This codes for CASSLDAGRPNTDTQYF. Supplemented by reference TRBV7-8 and TRBJ2-3, the full variable domain reads GAGVSQSPRYKVAKRGQDVALRCDPISGHVSLFWYQQALGQGPEFLTYFQNEAQLDKSGLPSDRFFAERPEGSVSTLKIQRTQQEDSAVYLCASSLDAGRPNTDTQYFGPGTRLTVL.